A selection of T cell receptor beta chains follows, all from one sample in a study of T-cell memory formation after mild COVID-19. In TCRdb, the 5' RACE reads were re-called with MiXCR into one record per CDR3 protein. The sample records about 140,000 distinct CDR3 sequences, roughly 15% being singletons. Specimen: PBMCs or a T cell subset sorted from them (not recorded which). The receptor source for this set is an adult woman who had mild COVID-19 (a few samples of this study predate the infection). Cell type and time point are not known. Both conserved end residues are part of each CDR3. The D gene is left open where the match is weak. A clone size is listed for some rows: how often the clone was seen (once, few, many), or a class if it is expanded.

.,.,TRBJ1-2,TRBV20-1,TGCAGTGCTAGGGGGGGGACTGATAACTATGGCTACACCTTC,CSARGGTDNYGYTF
.,.,TRBJ2-3,TRBV5-1,TGCGCCAGCAGCTTGGCTGGGTTTGACACAGATACGCAGTATTTT,CASSLAGFDTDTQYF
.,.,TRBJ1-5,TRBV7-8,TGTGCCAGCAGCTTAGCTCGGACAGCCTATCAGCCCCAGCATTTT,CASSLARTAYQPQHF
.,.,TRBJ1-2,TRBV19,TGTGCCAGTAGTAGACCCCCCAGGGATGGCTACACCTTC,CASSRPPRDGYTF
.,.,TRBJ2-2,TRBV7-6,TGTGCCAGCAGCTTTAGAATGACGGGACACCACACCGGGGAGCTGTTTTTT,CASSFRMTGHHTGELFF
few,TRBD1,TRBJ2-2,TRBV5-1,TGCGCCAGCGCAGGACAGGGTAACACCGGGGAGCTGTTTTTT,CASAGQGNTGELFF
many,TRBD2,TRBJ2-7,TRBV18,TGTGCCAGCTCACCAAGTCTCCTAGCGGGACCATCCTACGAGCAGTACTTC,CASSPSLLAGPSYEQYF
.,TRBD1,TRBJ2-1,TRBV12-3/TRBV12-4,TGTGCCAGCAAAAACAGGGGAATCAATGAGCAGTTCTTC,CASKNRGINEQFF
.,TRBD2,TRBJ2-5,TRBV5-1,TGCGCCAGCAGCTTGGGCGGGACTAGCGAGGAAGAGACCCAGTACTTC,CASSLGGTSEEETQYF
.,.,TRBJ2-7,TRBV29-1,TGCAGCGTTGAAGATCCCGGGGGTTACGAGCAGTACTTC,CSVEDPGGYEQYF
many,.,TRBJ2-1,TRBV15,TGTGCCACCAGCTCCCAGGGGGGAGATAGGTACAATGAGCAGTTCTTC,CATSSQGGDRYNEQFF
few,.,TRBJ1-2,TRBV20-1,TGCAGTGCTAGAGCGGGGACATACCCGGAGGATGGCTACACCTTC,CSARAGTYPEDGYTF
.,TRBD2,TRBJ2-1,TRBV7-9,TGTGCCAGCCCTACTAGCGGGAGGGCCAATGAGCAGTTCTTC,CASPTSGRANEQFF
few,.,TRBJ1-1,TRBV6-1,TGTGCCAGCAGCCCCGATTGGCTTCGTTGGGCTTTCTTT,CASSPDWLRWAFF
.,.,TRBJ1-1,TRBV7-9,TGTGCCAGCAGCTTAGCGGGCAGGGGTAACACTGAAGCTTTCTTT,CASSLAGRGNTEAFF
many,.,TRBJ1-4,TRBV5-1,TGCGCCAGCAGCTTGGCCGTTATTGGGACGGAACCAACTAATGAAAAACTGTTTTTT,CASSLAVIGTEPTNEKLFF
.,.,TRBJ1-1,TRBV6-5,TGTGCCAGCAGTTACTCGAATGAGGCTTTCTTT,CASSYSNEAFF
few,.,TRBJ2-7,TRBV12-3/TRBV12-4,TGTGCCAGCGGAAAAGACGGGCAGTCGTACAGCTCCTACGAGCAGTACTTC,CASGKDGQSYSSYEQYF
few,.,TRBJ2-3,TRBV7-2,TGTGCCAGCAGCTTAGCGGCAACTAGCACAGATACGCAGTATTTT,CASSLAATSTDTQYF
many,TRBD2,TRBJ2-2,TRBV15,TGTGCCACCAGCAGAGATCAAGCGGGGGGCCCGAACACCGGGGAGCTGTTTTTT,CATSRDQAGGPNTGELFF
.,.,TRBJ1-1,TRBV12-3/TRBV12-4,TGTGCCAGCAGTTTTTCCGGGGTAGGGACTGAAGCTTTCTTT,CASSFSGVGTEAFF
few,.,TRBJ2-4,TRBV5-1,TGCGCCAGCAGCTACGACAAGTCCTTGGCCAAAAACATTCAGTACTTC,CASSYDKSLAKNIQYF
many,.,TRBJ1-6,TRBV9,TGTGCCAGCAGCGCCCGGGACGGGAATTCACCCCTCCACTTT,CASSARDGNSPLHF
many,.,TRBJ2-7,TRBV15,TGTGCCACCAGCAGAGATTTGCCCCGACGGTACGAGCAGTACTTC,CATSRDLPRRYEQYF
few,.,TRBJ2-3,TRBV2,TGTGCCAGCAAACAGGGAGAGGGCACAGATACGCAGTATTTT,CASKQGEGTDTQYF
few,.,TRBJ2-2,TRBV20-1,TGCAGTGCTAGAACCCCCGGGGAGCTGTTTTTT,CSARTPGELFF
few,TRBD2,TRBJ2-1,TRBV20-1,TGCAGTGCTAGAGATAACTGGGCTAGCGGTAATGAGCAGTTCTTC,CSARDNWASGNEQFF
.,TRBD1,TRBJ2-3,TRBV7-9,TGTGCCAGCAGCCCTCGACAGGGCGGCACAGATACGCAGTATTTT,CASSPRQGGTDTQYF
.,.,TRBJ2-3,TRBV5-2,TGTGCCAGCAAGCGGGAGGGACAAGATACGCAGTATTTT,CASKREGQDTQYF
once,TRBD1,TRBJ1-4,TRBV12-3/TRBV12-4,TGTGCCAGCAGTCCCAGGGGACAGGGGAGTGAAAAACTGTTTTTT,CASSPRGQGSEKLFF
.,TRBD1,TRBJ1-2,TRBV12-3/TRBV12-4,TGTGCCAGCAGTTCGGGACAGGGGGCGACTAACTATGGCTACACCTTC,CASSSGQGATNYGYTF
.,.,TRBJ2-5,TRBV7-7,TGTGCTAGCAGCGACTATCGGATTTCCGGGGGAATGGTGAGGGAGACCCAGTACTTC,CASSDYRISGGMVRETQYF
few,.,TRBJ2-5,TRBV4-1,TGCGCCAGCAGCCAAGATGGGAAGACCCAGTACTTC,CASSQDGKTQYF
few,.,TRBJ2-3,TRBV4-1,TGCGCCAGCAGCCAAGGACCCGAAGATACGCAGTATTTT,CASSQGPEDTQYF
.,TRBD1,TRBJ1-4,TRBV5-1,TGCGCCAGCAGCTGGACGGGACAGGGAGGGGAAAAACTGTTTTTT,CASSWTGQGGEKLFF
few,TRBD2,TRBJ2-7,TRBV20-1,TGCAGTGCTAGAACGACTAGCGGGATCAACTACGAGCAGTACTTC,CSARTTSGINYEQYF
few,.,TRBJ2-1,TRBV25-1,TGTGCCAGCAGTGAAAGCGAGAACTTATACAATGAGCAGTTCTTC,CASSESENLYNEQFF
few,TRBD1,TRBJ1-1,TRBV5-6,TGTGCCAGCAGCTTGGACAGGGGGCGTGTGGACACTGAAGCTTTCTTT,CASSLDRGRVDTEAFF
.,.,TRBJ1-1,TRBV19,TGTGCCAGTAGGATAGGGGGGAACACTGAAGCTTTCTTT,CASRIGGNTEAFF
.,TRBD1,TRBJ1-2,TRBV7-9,TGTGCCAGCAGCCCCCAGGGGGGACGCGGGAACCATGGCTACACCTTC,CASSPQGGRGNHGYTF
few,TRBD1,TRBJ2-3,TRBV24-1,TGTGCCACCAGTGATTTCTCGGGACAGCCCACAGATACGCAGTATTTT,CATSDFSGQPTDTQYF
.,.,TRBJ2-2,TRBV2,TGTGCCAGCAGTGAGAGCAGCAACACCGGGGAGCTGTTTTTT,CASSESSNTGELFF
few,TRBD1,TRBJ2-3,TRBV5-1,TGCGCCAGCAGCTTCAAGGGGGCCCCCACAGATACGCAGTATTTT,CASSFKGAPTDTQYF
few,.,TRBJ2-7,TRBV3-1,TGTGCCAGCAGCCAATCTAGCAACGAGCAGTACTTC,CASSQSSNEQYF
.,.,TRBJ2-7,TRBV3-1,TGTGCCAGCGGGGTGAGCTCCTACGAGCAGTACTTC,CASGVSSYEQYF
.,.,TRBJ2-3,TRBV27,TGTGCCAGCAGTTTATCTCGGGGCTACACAGATACGCAGTATTTT,CASSLSRGYTDTQYF
few,TRBD2,TRBJ2-2,TRBV5-5,TGTGCCAGCAGCTTGGTACTAGCGGGGAGCACCGGGGAGCTGTTTTTT,CASSLVLAGSTGELFF
few,TRBD2,TRBJ2-1,TRBV11-3,TGTGCCAGCAGCACCCGGCGCACTAGCGAACCCTACAATGAGCAGTTCTTC,CASSTRRTSEPYNEQFF
.,TRBD2,TRBJ2-1,TRBV12-3/TRBV12-4,TGTGCCAGCAGTTTCCTAGCGGGAGGCTACAATGAGCAGTTCTTC,CASSFLAGGYNEQFF
few,.,TRBJ2-5,TRBV15,TGTGCCACCAGCGGTCGGGTAGGGACACCCCAAGAGACCCAGTACTTC,CATSGRVGTPQETQYF
few,.,TRBJ1-1,TRBV9,TGTGCCAGCAGCGCGATAGACACAACGAACACTGAAGCTTTCTTT,CASSAIDTTNTEAFF
once,.,TRBJ1-1,TRBV7-8,TGTGCCAGCAGCCCCCGGGAGATGAACACTGAAGCTTTCTTT,CASSPREMNTEAFF